Listed below are T cell receptor beta chains from one sample, sequenced in a study of blood T cell repertoires in COVID-19. The repertoire was sequenced with immunoSEQ multiplex PCR; TCRdb's copy has only in-frame clones and lacks some. The top ten clones hold roughly 9.8% of a sample with over 70,000 clones, roughly 81% of them seen once. Sequenced input: peripheral blood. Every receptor here comes from a man aged 55 to 70 with COVID-19, enrolled during active disease. The CDR3 runs from the conserved cysteine through the conserved F or W. A D gene is named only where the DNA matches it firmly. Clone sizes are given selectively: once, few, many, or a class where the clone is expanded.

V,J,size,D,DNA,CDR3
TRBV6-6,TRBJ1-6,-,-,TGTGCCAGCAGTCGCGGGGGGGGGAGCTCCTATAATTCACCCCTCCACTTT,CASSRGGGSSYNSPLHF
TRBV25-1,TRBJ1-5,-,-,TGTGCCACCCAACGGGTGGGGGCTGATCAGCCCCAGCATTTT,CATQRVGADQPQHF
TRBV6-2/TRBV6-3,TRBJ1-4,-,-,TGTGCCAGCAGCCGACAGGCGCGAAATGAAGAAAAACTGTTTTTT,CASSRQARNEEKLFF
TRBV10-1,TRBJ2-5,-,-,TGCGCCAGCAGTGATGTGGGTCAGGAAGAGACCCAGTACTTC,CASSDVGQEETQYF
TRBV30,TRBJ1-5,-,-,TGTGCCTGGGCGACAGGAACCAATCAGCCCCAGCATTTT,CAWATGTNQPQHF
TRBV6-5,TRBJ2-1,-,-,TGTGCCAGCAGTTACTCCAGCGACTCCTCCTACAATGAGCAGTTCTTC,CASSYSSDSSYNEQFF
TRBV29-1,TRBJ1-2,-,-,TGCAGCGTTGAGGACAGTTACACCTTC,CSVEDSYTF
TRBV3-1/TRBV3-2,TRBJ2-7,once,-,TGTGCCAGCAGCCAGCAGGAACAATCCACCTACGAGCAGTACTTC,CASSQQEQSTYEQYF
TRBV12-3/TRBV12-4,TRBJ2-1,-,-,TGTGCCAGCAGTACCCTTCGACTCAATGAGCAGTTCTTC,CASSTLRLNEQFF
TRBV29-1,TRBJ1-5,-,-,TGCAGCGTTGGGGCTGATAGCAATCAGCCCCAGCATTTT,CSVGADSNQPQHF
TRBV11-3,TRBJ2-1,-,TRBD2,TGTGCCAGCAGCACTCGACTAGCGGGATACAATGAGCAGTTCTTC,CASSTRLAGYNEQFF
TRBV19,TRBJ2-7,-,TRBD2,TGTGCCAGTAGTATAGGCGGGAGTGTGGGCGAGCAGTACTTC,CASSIGGSVGEQYF
TRBV3-1/TRBV3-2,TRBJ2-2,-,TRBD1,TGTGCCAGCAGCCAAGATTATGGGACAGGGGGAAACGGGGAGCTGTTTTTT,CASSQDYGTGGNGELFF
TRBV9,TRBJ2-7,-,-,TGTGCCAGCAGCGTAGACAATCAGGGCCTCTACGAGCAGTACTTC,CASSVDNQGLYEQYF
TRBV3-1/TRBV3-2,TRBJ2-3,-,TRBD2,TGTGCCAGCAGCCCCTTAGCGGGGGCGCAGTATTTT,CASSPLAGAQYF
TRBV5-1,TRBJ2-5,-,-,TGCGCCAGCAGCTTGGTAAGAGGGCAAGGGACCCAGTACTTC,CASSLVRGQGTQYF
TRBV2,TRBJ2-5,-,TRBD2,TGTGCCAGCAGCGGGACTAGCGGGGGAAAGACCCAGTACTTC,CASSGTSGGKTQYF
TRBV5-5,TRBJ2-1,-,-,TGTGCCAGCAGCCCCGGAGCGGGCAATGAGCAGTTCTTC,CASSPGAGNEQFF
TRBV27,TRBJ2-5,-,-,TGTGCCAGCAGTTTATTGGGGAGCAAGCTAGAGACCCAGTACTTC,CASSLLGSKLETQYF
TRBV2,TRBJ1-5,once,-,TGTGCCAGCAGTGATGTAATTAGCAATCAGCCCCAGCATTTT,CASSDVISNQPQHF
TRBV20-1,TRBJ1-2,-,-,TGCAGTGCTAGTCTAGGCAGAGACTATGGCTACACCTTC,CSASLGRDYGYTF
TRBV6-2/TRBV6-3,TRBJ1-2,-,-,TGTGCCAGCAGTAGGGACTCCGAGAACTATGGCTACACCTTC,CASSRDSENYGYTF
TRBV5-1,TRBJ2-1,-,TRBD1,TGCGCCAGCAGCTTGGTACAGGGGGTCTACAATGAGCAGTTCTTC,CASSLVQGVYNEQFF
TRBV6-5,TRBJ2-5,-,TRBD1,TGTGCCAGCAGTTTAACCACAGGGGGCACAGAGACCCAGTACTTC,CASSLTTGGTETQYF
TRBV28,TRBJ1-2,-,-,TGTGCCAGCAGTTTTGACAAGAATGGCTACACCTTC,CASSFDKNGYTF
TRBV4-1,TRBJ2-1,-,TRBD2,TGCGCCAGCAGCCAAAGGACTAGCGGGAGTAACTATGAGCAGTTCTTC,CASSQRTSGSNYEQFF
TRBV20-1,TRBJ2-1,-,-,TGCAGTGCTAGGACAGATAATGAGCAGTTCTTC,CSARTDNEQFF
TRBV9,TRBJ2-2,-,-,TGTGCCAGCAGCGTAGATGTCCCTTTGACCGGGGAGCTGTTTTTT,CASSVDVPLTGELFF
TRBV25-1,TRBJ2-7,-,-,TGTGCCAGCAGTCCCCCGACAGCCTACTACGAGCAGTACTTC,CASSPPTAYYEQYF
TRBV30,TRBJ2-5,-,-,TGTGCCTGGAGACGGCGGGGCCAAGAGACCCAGTACTTC,CAWRRRGQETQYF
TRBV12-3/TRBV12-4,TRBJ1-1,-,-,TGTGCCAGCAGTTTCACAGGGTCCGAAGCTTTCTTT,CASSFTGSEAFF
TRBV6-5,TRBJ2-7,-,-,TGTGCCAGCAGTAAGGACAGGGAGGGAGTCTACGAGCAGTACTTC,CASSKDREGVYEQYF
TRBV11-2,TRBJ1-2,-,TRBD1,TGTGCCAGCAGAACCGGGACAGGGATCCATGGCTACACCTTC,CASRTGTGIHGYTF
TRBV2,TRBJ2-6,-,-,TGTGCCAGCAGGGAGGGGACGTTCTTAATCCGCTCTGGGGCCAACGTCCTGACTTTC,CASREGTFLIRSGANVLTF
TRBV5-4,TRBJ2-5,once,TRBD1,TGTGCCAGCAGCGTCGAGGGGGCCGGGGAGACCCAGTACTTC,CASSVEGAGETQYF
TRBV21-1,TRBJ2-7,-,-,TGTGCCAGCAGCAAGCGAGGGACTAGCGGGAACTACGAGCAGTACTTC,CASSKRGTSGNYEQYF
TRBV10-3,TRBJ2-1,once,-,TGTGCCATCAGTGAGTTAGAGGAAGGCCATGAGCAGTTCTTC,CAISELEEGHEQFF
TRBV4-1,TRBJ1-2,-,TRBD1,TGCGCCAGCAGTCAAATTGGGACAGGGGGCCAGGTCGGCTACACCTTC,CASSQIGTGGQVGYTF
TRBV19,TRBJ1-6,-,-,TGTGCCAGTAGTATGCAGGTGCCGAATTCACCCCTCCACTTT,CASSMQVPNSPLHF
TRBV3-1/TRBV3-2,TRBJ2-7,few,TRBD2,TGTGCCAGCAGCCTCATAGCGGGAGGGGGCAACGAGCAGTACTTC,CASSLIAGGGNEQYF
TRBV30,TRBJ2-7,-,TRBD2,TGTGCCTGGAGTGTAGGAGGACTAGCGGGGTCCTACGAGCAGTACTTC,CAWSVGGLAGSYEQYF
TRBV2,TRBJ2-7,-,TRBD2,TGTGCCAGCAGTGAATATCCAGCGGGGGGGACCTACGAGCAGTACTTC,CASSEYPAGGTYEQYF